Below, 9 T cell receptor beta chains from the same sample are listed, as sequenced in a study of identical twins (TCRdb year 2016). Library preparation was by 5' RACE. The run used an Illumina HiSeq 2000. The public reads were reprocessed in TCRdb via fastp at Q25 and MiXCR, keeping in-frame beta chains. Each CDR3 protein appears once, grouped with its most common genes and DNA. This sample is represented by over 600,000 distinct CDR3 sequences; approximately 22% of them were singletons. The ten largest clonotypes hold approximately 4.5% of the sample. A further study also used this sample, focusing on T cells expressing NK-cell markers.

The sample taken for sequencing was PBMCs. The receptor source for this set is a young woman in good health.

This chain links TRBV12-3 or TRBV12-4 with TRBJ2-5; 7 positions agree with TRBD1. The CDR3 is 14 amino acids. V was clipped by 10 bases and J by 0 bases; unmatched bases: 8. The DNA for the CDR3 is TGTGCCATCGATGTGACAGGGAACCAAGAGACCCAGTACTTC. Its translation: CAIDVTGNQETQYF.

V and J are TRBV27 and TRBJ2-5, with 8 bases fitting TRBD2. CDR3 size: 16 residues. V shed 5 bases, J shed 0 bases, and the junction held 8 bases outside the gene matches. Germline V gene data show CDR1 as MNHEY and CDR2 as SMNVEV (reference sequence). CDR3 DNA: TGTGCCAGCAGTCCCCTGGCAGCGGGGGACCAAGAGACCCAGTACTTC. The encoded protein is CASSPLAAGDQETQYF.

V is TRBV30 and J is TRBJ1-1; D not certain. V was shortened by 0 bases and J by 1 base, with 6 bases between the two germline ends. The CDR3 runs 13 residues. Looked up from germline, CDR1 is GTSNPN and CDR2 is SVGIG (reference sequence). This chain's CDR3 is CAWSVLGNTEAFF. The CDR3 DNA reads TGTGCCTGGAGTGTACTCGGGAACACTGAAGCTTTCTTT.

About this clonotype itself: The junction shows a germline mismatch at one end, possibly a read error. DNA of the CDR3: TGTGCTAGCAGCTCCCGGACAGGGGATTACCAAGAGACCCAGTACTTC. Protein product: CASSSRTGDYQETQYF. The chain uses TRBV7-7 and TRBJ2-5, with 9 bases aligning to TRBD1. This CDR3 is 16 amino acids long. Germline-derived CDR1 and CDR2 are SSHAT and FNYEAQ (reference sequence).

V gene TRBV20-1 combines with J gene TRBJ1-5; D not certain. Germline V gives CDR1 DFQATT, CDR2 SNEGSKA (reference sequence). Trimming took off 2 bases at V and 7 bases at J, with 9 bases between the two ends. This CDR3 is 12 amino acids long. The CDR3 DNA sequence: TGCAGTGCTAGACGAGTGATGCAGCCCCAGCATTTT. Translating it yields CSARRVMQPQHF.

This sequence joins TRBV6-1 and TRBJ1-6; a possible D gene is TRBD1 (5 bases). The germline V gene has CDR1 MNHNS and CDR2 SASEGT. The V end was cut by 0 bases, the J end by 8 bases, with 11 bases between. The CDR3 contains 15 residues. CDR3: CASSEAGGRDSPLHF. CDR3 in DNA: TGTGCCAGCAGTGAAGCGGGGGGGAGAGATTCACCCCTCCACTTT.

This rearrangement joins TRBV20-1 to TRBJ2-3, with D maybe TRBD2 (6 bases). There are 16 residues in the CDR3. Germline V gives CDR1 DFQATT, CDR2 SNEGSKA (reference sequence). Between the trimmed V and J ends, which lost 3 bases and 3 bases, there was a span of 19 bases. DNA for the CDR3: TGCAGTGCTAGTGCCCGACTAGTTACATCGACAGATACGCAGTATTTT. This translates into CSASARLVTSTDTQYF.

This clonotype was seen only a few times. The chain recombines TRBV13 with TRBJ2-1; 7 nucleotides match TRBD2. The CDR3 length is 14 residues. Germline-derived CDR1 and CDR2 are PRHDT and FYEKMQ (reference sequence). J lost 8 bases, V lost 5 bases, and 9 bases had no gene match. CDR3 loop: CASSPRTSYDEQFF. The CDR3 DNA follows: TGTGCCAGCAGCCCTCGGACTAGTTACGATGAGCAGTTCTTC.

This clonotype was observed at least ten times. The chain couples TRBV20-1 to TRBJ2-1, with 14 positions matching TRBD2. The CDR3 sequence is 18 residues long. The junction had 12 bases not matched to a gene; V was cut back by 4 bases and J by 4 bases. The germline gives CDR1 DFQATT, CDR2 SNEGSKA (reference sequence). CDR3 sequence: CSATDGLAGGTAYNEQFF. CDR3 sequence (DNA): TGCAGTGCTACCGACGGACTAGCGGGAGGTACCGCATACAATGAGCAGTTCTTC.